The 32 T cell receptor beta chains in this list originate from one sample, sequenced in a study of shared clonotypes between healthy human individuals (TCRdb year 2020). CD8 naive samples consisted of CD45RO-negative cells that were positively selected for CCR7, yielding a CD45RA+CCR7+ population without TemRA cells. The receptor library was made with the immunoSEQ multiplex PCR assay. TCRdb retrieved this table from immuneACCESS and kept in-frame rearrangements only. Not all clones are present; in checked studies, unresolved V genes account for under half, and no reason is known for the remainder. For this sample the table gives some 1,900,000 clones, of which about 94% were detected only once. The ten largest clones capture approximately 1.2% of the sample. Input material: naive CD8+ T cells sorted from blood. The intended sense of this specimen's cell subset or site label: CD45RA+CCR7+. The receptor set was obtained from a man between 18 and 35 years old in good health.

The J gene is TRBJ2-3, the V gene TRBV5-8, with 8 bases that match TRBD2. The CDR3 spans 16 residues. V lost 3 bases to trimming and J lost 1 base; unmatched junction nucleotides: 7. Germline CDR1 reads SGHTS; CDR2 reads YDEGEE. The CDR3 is CASSSASGSRTDTQYF. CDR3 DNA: TGTGCCAGCAGCTCGGCTAGCGGGTCTCGCACAGATACGCAGTATTTT. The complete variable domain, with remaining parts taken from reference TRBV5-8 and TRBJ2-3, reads EAGVTQSPTHLIKTRGQQATLRCSPISGHTSVYWYQQALGLGLQFLLWYDEGEERNRGNFPPRFSGRQFPNYSSELNVNALELEDSALYLCASSSASGSRTDTQYFGPGTRLTVL.

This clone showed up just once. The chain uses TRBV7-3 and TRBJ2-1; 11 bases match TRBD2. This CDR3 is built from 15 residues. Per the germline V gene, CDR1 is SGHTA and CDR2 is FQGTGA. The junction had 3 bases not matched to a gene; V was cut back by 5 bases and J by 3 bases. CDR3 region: CASSETSGDYNEQFF. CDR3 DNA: TGTGCCAGCAGCGAGACTAGCGGGGACTACAATGAGCAGTTCTTC.

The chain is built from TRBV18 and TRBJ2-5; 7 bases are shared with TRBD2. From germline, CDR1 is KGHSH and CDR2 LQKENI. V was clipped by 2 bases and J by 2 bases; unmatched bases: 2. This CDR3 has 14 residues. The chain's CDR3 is CASSPYGGQETQYF. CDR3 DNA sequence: TGTGCCAGCTCACCATACGGGGGGCAAGAGACCCAGTACTTC.

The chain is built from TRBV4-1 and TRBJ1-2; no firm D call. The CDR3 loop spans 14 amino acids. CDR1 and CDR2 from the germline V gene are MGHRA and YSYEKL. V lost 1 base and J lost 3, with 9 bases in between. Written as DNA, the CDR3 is TGCGCCAGCAGCCAAGGCTCAATGGACTATGGCTACACCTTC. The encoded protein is CASSQGSMDYGYTF.

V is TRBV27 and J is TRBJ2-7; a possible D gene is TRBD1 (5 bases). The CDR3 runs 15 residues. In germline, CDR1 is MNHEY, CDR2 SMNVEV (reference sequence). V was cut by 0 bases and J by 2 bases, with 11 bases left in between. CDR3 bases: TGTGCCAGCAGTTTATCCGGACACCCCACCTACGAGCAGTACTTC. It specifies CASSLSGHPTYEQYF.

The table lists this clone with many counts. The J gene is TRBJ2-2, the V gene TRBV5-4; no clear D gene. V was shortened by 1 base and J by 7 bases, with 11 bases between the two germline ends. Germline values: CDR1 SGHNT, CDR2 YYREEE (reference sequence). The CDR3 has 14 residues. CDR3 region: CASSLFLADGELFF. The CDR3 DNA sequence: TGTGCCAGCAGCTTGTTTTTAGCTGACGGGGAGCTGTTTTTT.

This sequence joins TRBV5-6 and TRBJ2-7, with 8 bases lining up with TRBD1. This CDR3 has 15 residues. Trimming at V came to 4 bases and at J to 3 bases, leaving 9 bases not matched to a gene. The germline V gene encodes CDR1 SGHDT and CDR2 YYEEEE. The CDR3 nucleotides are TGTGCCAGCAGCCAAAACGGACAGGGTTACTACGAGCAGTACTTC. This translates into CASSQNGQGYYEQYF.

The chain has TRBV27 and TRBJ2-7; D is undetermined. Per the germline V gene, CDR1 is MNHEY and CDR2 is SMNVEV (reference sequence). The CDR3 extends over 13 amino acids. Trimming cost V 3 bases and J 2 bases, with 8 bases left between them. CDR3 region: CASSFSQAYEQYF. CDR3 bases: TGTGCCAGCAGTTTCTCCCAGGCCTACGAGCAGTACTTC.

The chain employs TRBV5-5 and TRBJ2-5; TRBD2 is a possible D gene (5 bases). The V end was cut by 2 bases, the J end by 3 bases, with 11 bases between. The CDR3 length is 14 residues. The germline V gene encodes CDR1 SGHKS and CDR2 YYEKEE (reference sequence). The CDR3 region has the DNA TGTGCCAGCAGCTTATCCTGGGGAGAAGAGACCCAGTACTTC. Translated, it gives CASSLSWGEETQYF.

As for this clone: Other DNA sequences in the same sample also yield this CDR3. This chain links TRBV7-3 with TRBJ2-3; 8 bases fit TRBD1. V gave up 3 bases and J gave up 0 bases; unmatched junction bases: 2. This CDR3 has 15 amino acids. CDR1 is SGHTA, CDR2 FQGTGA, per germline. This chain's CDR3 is CASSLTGASTDTQYF. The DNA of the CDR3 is TGTGCCAGCAGCTTGACAGGGGCTAGCACAGATACGCAGTATTTT.

CDR3 bases: TGTGCCAGCAGTTACGGGACAGTCTCCTACAATGAGCAGTTCTTC. Translating gives CASSYGTVSYNEQFF. This chain joins TRBV6-5 and TRBJ2-1, with 7 bases lining up with TRBD1. Germline CDR1 MNHEY, CDR2 SVGAGI. Trimming at V came to 2 bases and at J to 0 bases, leaving 1 base not matched to a gene. This CDR3 has 15 amino acids.

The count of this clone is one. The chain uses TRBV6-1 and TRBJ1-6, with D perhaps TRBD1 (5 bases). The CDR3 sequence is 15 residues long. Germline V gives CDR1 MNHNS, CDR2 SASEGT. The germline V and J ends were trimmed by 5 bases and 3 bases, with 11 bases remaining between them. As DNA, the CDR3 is TGTGCCAGCAGTAAACAGGACTTCTATAATTCACCCCTCCACTTT. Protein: CASSKQDFYNSPLHF.

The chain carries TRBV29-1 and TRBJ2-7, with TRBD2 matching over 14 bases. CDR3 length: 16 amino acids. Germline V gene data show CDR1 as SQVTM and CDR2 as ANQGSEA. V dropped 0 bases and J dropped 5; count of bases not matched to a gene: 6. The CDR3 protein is CSVEDLGLAGGHEQYF. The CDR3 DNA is TGCAGCGTTGAAGATCTCGGACTAGCGGGGGGCCACGAGCAGTACTTC.

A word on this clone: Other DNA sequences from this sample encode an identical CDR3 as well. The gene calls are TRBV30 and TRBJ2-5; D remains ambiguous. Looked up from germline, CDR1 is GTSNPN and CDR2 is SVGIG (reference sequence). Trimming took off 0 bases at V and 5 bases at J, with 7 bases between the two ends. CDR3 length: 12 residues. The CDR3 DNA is TGTGCCTGGAGTGTATCGGGTGAGACCCAGTACTTC. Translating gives CAWSVSGETQYF. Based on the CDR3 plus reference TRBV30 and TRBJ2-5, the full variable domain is SQTIHQWPATLVQPVGSPLSLECTVEGTSNPNLYWYRQAAGRGLQLLFYSVGIGQISSEVPQNLSASRPQDRQFILSSKKLLLSDSGFYLCAWSVSGETQYFGPGTRLLVL.

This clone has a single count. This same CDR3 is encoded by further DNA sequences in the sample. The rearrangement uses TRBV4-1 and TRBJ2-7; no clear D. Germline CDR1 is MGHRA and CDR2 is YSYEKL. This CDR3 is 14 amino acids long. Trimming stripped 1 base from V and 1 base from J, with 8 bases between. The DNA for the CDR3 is TGCGCCAGCAGCCAAGGCACAGCTTCCTACGAGCAGTACTTC. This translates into CASSQGTASYEQYF.

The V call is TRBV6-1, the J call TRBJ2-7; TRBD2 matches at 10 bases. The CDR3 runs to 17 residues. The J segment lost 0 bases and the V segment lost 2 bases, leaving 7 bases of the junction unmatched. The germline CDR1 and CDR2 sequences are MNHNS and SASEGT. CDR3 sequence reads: CASSERSSGSHSYEQYF. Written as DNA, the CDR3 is TGTGCCAGCAGTGAACGTTCTAGCGGGAGCCACTCCTACGAGCAGTACTTC.

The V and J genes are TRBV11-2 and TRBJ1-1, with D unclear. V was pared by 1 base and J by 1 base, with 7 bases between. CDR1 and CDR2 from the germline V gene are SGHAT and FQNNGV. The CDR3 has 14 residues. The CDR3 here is CASSLASRNTEAFF. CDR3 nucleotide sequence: TGTGCCAGCAGCTTAGCATCGCGGAACACTGAAGCTTTCTTT.

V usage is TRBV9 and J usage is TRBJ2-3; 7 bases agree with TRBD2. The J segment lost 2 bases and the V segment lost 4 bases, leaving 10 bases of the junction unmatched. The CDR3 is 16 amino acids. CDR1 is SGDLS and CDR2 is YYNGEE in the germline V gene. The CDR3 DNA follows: TGTGCCAGCAGCCCCAGACTAGCTGCGGCCACAGATACGCAGTATTTT. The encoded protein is CASSPRLAAATDTQYF.

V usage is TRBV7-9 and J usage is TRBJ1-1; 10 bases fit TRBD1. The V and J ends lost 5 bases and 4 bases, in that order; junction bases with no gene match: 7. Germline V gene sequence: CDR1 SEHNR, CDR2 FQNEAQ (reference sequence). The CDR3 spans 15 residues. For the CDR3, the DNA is TGTGCCAGCAGCGCGGGACAGGGGTCGGGCACTGAAGCTTTCTTT. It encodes CASSAGQGSGTEAFF.

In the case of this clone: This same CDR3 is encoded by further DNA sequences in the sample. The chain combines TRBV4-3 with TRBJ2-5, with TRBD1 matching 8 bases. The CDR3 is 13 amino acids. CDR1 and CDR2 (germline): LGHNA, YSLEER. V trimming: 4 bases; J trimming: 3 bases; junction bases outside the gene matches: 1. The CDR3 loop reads CASSPDREETQYF. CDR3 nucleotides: TGCGCCAGCAGCCCGGACAGGGAAGAGACCCAGTACTTC.

CDR3 region: CASRPAFGELFF. In nucleotides, the CDR3 is TGCGCCAGCAGGCCGGCGTTCGGGGAGCTGTTTTTT. The rearrangement links TRBV4-3 to TRBJ2-2; D not resolved. This CDR3 is 12 amino acids long. Germline-derived CDR1 and CDR2 are LGHNA and YSLEER. The V end was cut by 6 bases, the J end by 7 bases, with 9 bases between.

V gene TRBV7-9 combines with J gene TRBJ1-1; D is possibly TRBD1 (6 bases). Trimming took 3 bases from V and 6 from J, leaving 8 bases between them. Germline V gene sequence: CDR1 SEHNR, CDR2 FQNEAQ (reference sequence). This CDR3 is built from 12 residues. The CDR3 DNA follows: TGTGCCAGCAGCTTCGAGGGGGCTGAAGCTTTCTTT. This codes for CASSFEGAEAFF.

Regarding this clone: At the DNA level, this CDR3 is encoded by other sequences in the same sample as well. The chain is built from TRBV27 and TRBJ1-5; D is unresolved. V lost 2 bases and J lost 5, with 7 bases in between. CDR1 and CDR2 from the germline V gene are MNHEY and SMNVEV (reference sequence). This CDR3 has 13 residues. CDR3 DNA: TGTGCCAGCAGTTTAGGAGGGTATCAGCCCCAGCATTTT. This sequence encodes CASSLGGYQPQHF.

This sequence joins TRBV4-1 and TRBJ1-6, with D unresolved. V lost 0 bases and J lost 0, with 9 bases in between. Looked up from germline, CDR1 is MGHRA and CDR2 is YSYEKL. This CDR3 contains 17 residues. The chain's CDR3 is CASSQDLESSYNSPLHF. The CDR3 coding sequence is TGCGCCAGCAGCCAAGATCTAGAGAGCTCCTATAATTCACCCCTCCACTTT.

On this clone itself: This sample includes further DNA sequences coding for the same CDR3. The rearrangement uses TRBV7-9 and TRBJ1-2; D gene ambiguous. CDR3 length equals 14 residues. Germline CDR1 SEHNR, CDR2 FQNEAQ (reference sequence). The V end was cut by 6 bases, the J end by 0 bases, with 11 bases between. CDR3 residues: CASSLTGSNYGYTF. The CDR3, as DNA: TGTGCCAGCAGTCTTACGGGATCTAACTATGGCTACACCTTC.

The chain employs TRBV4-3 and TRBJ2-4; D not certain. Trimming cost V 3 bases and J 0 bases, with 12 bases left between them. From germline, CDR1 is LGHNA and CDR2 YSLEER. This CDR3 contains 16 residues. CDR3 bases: TGCGCCAGCAGCCAGGCTTGGCAGATAGCCAAAAACATTCAGTACTTC. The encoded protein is CASSQAWQIAKNIQYF.

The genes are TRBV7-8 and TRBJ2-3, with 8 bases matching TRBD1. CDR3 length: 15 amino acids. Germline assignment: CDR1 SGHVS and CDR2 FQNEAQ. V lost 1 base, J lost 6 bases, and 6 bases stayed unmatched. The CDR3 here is CASSLGTGRIDTQYF. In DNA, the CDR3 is TGTGCCAGCAGCTTAGGGACAGGGAGGATTGATACGCAGTATTTT.

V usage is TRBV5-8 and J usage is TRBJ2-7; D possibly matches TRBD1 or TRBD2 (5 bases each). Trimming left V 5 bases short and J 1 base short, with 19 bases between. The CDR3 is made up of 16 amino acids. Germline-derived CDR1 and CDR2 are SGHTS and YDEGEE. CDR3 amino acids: CASSGEAGSYSYEQYF. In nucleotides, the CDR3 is TGTGCCAGCAGTGGTGAGGCAGGGAGTTATTCCTACGAGCAGTACTTC.

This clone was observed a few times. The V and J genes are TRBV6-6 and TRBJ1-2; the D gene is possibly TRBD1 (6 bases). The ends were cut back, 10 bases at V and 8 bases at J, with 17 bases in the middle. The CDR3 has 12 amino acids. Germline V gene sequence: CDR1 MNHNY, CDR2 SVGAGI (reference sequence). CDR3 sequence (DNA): TGTGCCAACCAGGGGATGGAAGGAGGCTACACCTTC. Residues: CANQGMEGGYTF.

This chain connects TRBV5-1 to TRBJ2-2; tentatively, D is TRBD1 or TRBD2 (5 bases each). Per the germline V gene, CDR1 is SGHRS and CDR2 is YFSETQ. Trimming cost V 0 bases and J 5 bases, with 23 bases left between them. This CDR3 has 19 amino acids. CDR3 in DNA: TGCGCCAGCAGCTTGGTCGGGACGGCGTTATCCCCGGGGACCGGGGAGCTGTTTTTT. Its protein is CASSLVGTALSPGTGELFF.

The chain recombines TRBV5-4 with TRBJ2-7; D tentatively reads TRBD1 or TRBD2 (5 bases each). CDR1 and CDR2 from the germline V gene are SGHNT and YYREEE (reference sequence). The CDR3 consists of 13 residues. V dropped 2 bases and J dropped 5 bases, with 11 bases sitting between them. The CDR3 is CASSFGLGDEQYF. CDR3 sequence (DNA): TGTGCCAGCAGCTTTGGGCTGGGGGACGAGCAGTACTTC.

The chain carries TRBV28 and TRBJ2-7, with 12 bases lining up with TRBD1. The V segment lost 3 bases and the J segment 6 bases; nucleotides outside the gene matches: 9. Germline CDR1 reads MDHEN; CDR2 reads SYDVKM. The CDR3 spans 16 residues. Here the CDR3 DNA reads TGTGCCAGCAGTTTTCCGACCGGGACAGGGGGCGGCGAGCAGTACTTC. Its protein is CASSFPTGTGGGEQYF.